A single sample gave rise to the 14 T cell receptor beta chains below, sequenced in a study of somatic mutations in cytotoxic T cells in rheumatoid arthritis. TCRdb keeps only in-frame clones here, not all; method: immunoSEQ multiplex PCR. Of just under 7,000 clones listed, around 75% are singletons. Sequenced material: CD8+ T cells sorted from blood. The source is an adult with rheumatoid arthritis.

In this sample, this clone is medium-sized (0.01 to 0.1%). The chain recombines TRBV4-1 with TRBJ2-3; 11 bases map to TRBD2. Germline trimming cut 4 bases from V and 4 bases from J; bases unmatched to any gene: 19. CDR1 MGHRA and CDR2 YSYEKL come from the germline V gene. This CDR3 is 20 amino acids long. As DNA, the CDR3 is TGCGCCAGCAGCCTAGGAGCTCTGGTGTTTAGCGGGGGGGAGTCAGATACGCAGTATTTT. Translated: CASSLGALVFSGGESDTQYF.

The chain carries TRBV27 and TRBJ2-1; D gene ambiguous. The CDR3 covers 15 residues. Trimming left V 2 bases short and J 2 bases short, with 10 bases between. CDR1 and CDR2 (germline): MNHEY, SMNVEV (reference sequence). CDR3 in DNA: TGTGCCAGCAGTTTAACCAACAGCCCCTACAATGAGCAGTTCTTC. It codes for CASSLTNSPYNEQFF.

This clone occurred a few times. This chain joins TRBV6-4 and TRBJ2-1, with D maybe TRBD2 (5 bases). The CDR3 covers 15 residues. V lost 4 bases and J lost 5, with 15 bases in between. CDR1 MRHNA and CDR2 SNTAGT come from the germline V gene. The CDR3 protein is CASSAGENSNNEQFF. CDR3 in DNA: TGTGCCAGCAGTGCCGGGGAGAACAGTAACAATGAGCAGTTCTTC.

The chain links TRBV5-1 to TRBJ2-2, with 12 bases lining up with TRBD2. V lost 4 bases to trimming and J lost 2 bases; unmatched junction nucleotides: 6. Germline CDR1 reads SGHRS; CDR2 reads YFSETQ. The CDR3 extends over 17 amino acids. CDR3 residues: CASSTGLAGINTGELFF. CDR3 sequence (DNA): TGCGCCAGCAGCACCGGACTAGCGGGGATCAACACCGGGGAGCTGTTTTTT.

V is TRBV9 and J is TRBJ2-5; D is perhaps TRBD1 (5 bases). The germline CDR1 and CDR2 sequences are SGDLS and YYNGEE. The CDR3 runs 18 residues. Trimming pared 0 bases from V and 5 bases from J, leaving 23 bases between. The chain's CDR3 is CASSVDATPRGGIETQYF. CDR3 nucleotides: TGTGCCAGCAGCGTAGACGCCACTCCTAGGGGCGGCATTGAGACCCAGTACTTC.

This chain joins TRBV5-5 and TRBJ2-7, with unresolved D. The V end lost 0 bases, the J end lost 1 base, and 11 bases lay between the germline ends. Germline V CDR1 and CDR2: SGHKS, YYEKEE (reference sequence). This CDR3 contains 15 residues. The CDR3 reads CASSLVQFGSYEQYF. The DNA for the CDR3 is TGTGCCAGCAGCTTGGTACAGTTCGGATCCTACGAGCAGTACTTC.

The chain has TRBV16 and TRBJ2-5; 7 bases map to TRBD1. Looked up from germline, CDR1 is KGHSY and CDR2 is FQNENV. V lost 4 bases, J lost 2 bases, and 7 bases stayed unmatched. The CDR3 sequence is 15 residues long. CDR3 sequence: CASSPTTGAQETQYF. CDR3 nucleotides: TGTGCCAGCAGCCCGACAACAGGGGCGCAAGAGACCCAGTACTTC.

This chain connects TRBV7-9 to TRBJ2-5; D call uncertain. Trimming stripped 1 base from V and 1 base from J, with 10 bases between. Germline CDR1 and CDR2: SEHNR and FQNEAQ (reference sequence). The CDR3 is 15 amino acids. CDR3 bases: TGTGCCAGCAGCTTAGGTGGCAGGCCCCAAGAGACCCAGTACTTC. It translates to CASSLGGRPQETQYF.

The chain couples TRBV30 to TRBJ1-5, with 7 nucleotides matching TRBD1. CDR3 length equals 14 residues. V trimming: 3 bases; J trimming: 3 bases; junction bases outside the gene matches: 5. Germline lookup yields CDR1 GTSNPN and CDR2 SVGIG (reference sequence). This CDR3 reads CAWSPGTVNQPQHF. The CDR3 DNA reads as TGTGCCTGGAGCCCTGGGACAGTCAATCAGCCCCAGCATTTT.

This clone was detected only a few times. This sequence joins TRBV7-8 and TRBJ2-5; weak D call: TRBD1 (7 bases). V lost 7 bases and J lost 9, with 12 bases in between. Germline CDR1 is SGHVS and CDR2 is FQNEAQ. This CDR3 contains 11 residues. This CDR3 is CASTGGGPQYF. CDR3 nucleotide sequence: TGTGCCAGCACAGGAGGGGGCCCCCAGTACTTC.

This sequence joins TRBV6-1 and TRBJ1-1; 10 nucleotides match TRBD1. Losses at the gene ends were 2 bases for V and 11 bases for J; bases not matched to a gene: 17. The CDR3 is 17 amino acids. Germline lookup yields CDR1 MNHNS and CDR2 SASEGT. The CDR3 sequence is CASSERGGTGDPFGAFF. CDR3 nucleotides: TGTGCCAGCAGTGAAAGGGGGGGGACAGGGGATCCTTTCGGGGCTTTCTTT.

CDR3 amino acids: CASSQVSTDEAYEQYF. In nucleotides, the CDR3 is TGTGCCAGCAGCCAAGTTTCGACTGACGAGGCCTACGAGCAGTACTTC. The chain combines TRBV4-2 with TRBJ2-7, with D hard to call. The ends were cut back, 1 base at V and 2 bases at J, with 15 bases in the middle. This CDR3 has 16 residues. Per the germline V gene, CDR1 is LGHNA and CDR2 is YNFKEQ.

The chain has TRBV27 and TRBJ2-5; the match to TRBD1 covers 9 bases. V shed 2 bases and J 5 bases; nucleotides not matched to a gene: 9. The CDR3 totals 16 residues. Per germline, CDR1 MNHEY and CDR2 SMNVEV (reference sequence). The CDR3 loop is CASSLPPGQGSETQYF. In DNA, the CDR3 is TGTGCCAGCAGTTTACCGCCGGGACAGGGTTCGGAGACCCAGTACTTC.

The J gene is TRBJ1-6, the V gene TRBV2; D possibly corresponds to TRBD1 (6 bases). The CDR3 sequence is 15 residues long. Trimming took 2 bases from V and 7 from J, leaving 12 bases between them. Germline V lookup: CDR1 SNHLY, CDR2 FYNNEI. Here the CDR3 reads CASSELSRGNSPLHF. The DNA for the CDR3 is TGTGCCAGCAGTGAATTAAGCAGGGGAAATTCACCCCTCCACTTT. The variable domain in full, completed from reference TRBV2 and TRBJ1-6, reads EPEVTQTPSHQVTQMGQEVILRCVPISNHLYFYWYRQILGQKVEFLVSFYNNEISEKSEIFDDQFSVERPDGSNFTLKIRSTKLEDSAMYFCASSELSRGNSPLHFGNGTRLTVT.